The rows below give T cell receptor beta chains drawn from one sample of a study of CD8 T cells in ankylosing spondylitis. Using its own MiXCR run on the 5' RACE reads, TCRdb lists one record per CDR3 protein. The data show about 510,000 distinct CDR3 sequences, under 5.5% seen once. The sequenced sample was blood, either unsorted or a sorted T cell fraction (not recorded which). These receptor sequences come from a male donor with ankylosing spondylitis. Both conserved end residues are part of each CDR3. Fields, in order: V gene, J gene, clone size, D gene, CDR3 DNA, CDR3 protein. A D gene is named only where the DNA matches it firmly. Clone size is not always given. Where it is, it says once, few, many or a class for expanded clones.

V: TRBV3-1; J: TRBJ2-1; size: few; D: -; DNA: TGTGCCAGCAGCCTCGTAAGGGCGGATGAGCAGTTCTTC; CDR3: CASSLVRADEQFF
V: TRBV9; J: TRBJ1-5; size: many; D: -; DNA: TGTGCCAGCAGCTCGTGGGGAGGGGTTAATCAGCCCCAGCATTTT; CDR3: CASSSWGGVNQPQHF
V: TRBV20-1; J: TRBJ1-2; size: -; D: -; DNA: TGCAGTGCTCCCGGACAGCTTGGCTACACCTTC; CDR3: CSAPGQLGYTF
V: TRBV11-2; J: TRBJ2-7; size: -; D: TRBD1; DNA: TGTGCCAGCAGTGAAAGGCGTTCCACAACAGGGGTCTACGAGCAGTACTTC; CDR3: CASSERRSTTGVYEQYF
V: TRBV5-6; J: TRBJ2-7; size: many; D: -; DNA: TGTGCCAGCAGCTTCCCGGGCCCCTCCTACGAGCAGTACTTC; CDR3: CASSFPGPSYEQYF
V: TRBV4-1; J: TRBJ1-2; size: many; D: TRBD1; DNA: TGCGCCAGCAGCCAGGAACAGGGGACCTATGGCTACACCTTC; CDR3: CASSQEQGTYGYTF
V: TRBV7-9; J: TRBJ1-6; size: many; D: TRBD1; DNA: TGTGCCAGCAGCTTAAAGGGGGCCTATTCTAATTCACCCCTCCACTTT; CDR3: CASSLKGAYSNSPLHF
V: TRBV24-1; J: TRBJ2-3; size: many; D: TRBD1; DNA: TGTGCCACCAGTGATTTCCAACAGGGGGATCCGGATACGCAGTATTTT; CDR3: CATSDFQQGDPDTQYF
V: TRBV7-9; J: TRBJ2-3; size: -; D: -; DNA: TGTGCCAGCAGCTTAGCGCGGGATAGCACAGATACGCAGTATTTT; CDR3: CASSLARDSTDTQYF
V: TRBV28; J: TRBJ2-2; size: few; D: -; DNA: TGTGCCAGCAGTATTGGTCGGGTCTGGGCCGGGGAGCTGTTTTTT; CDR3: CASSIGRVWAGELFF
V: TRBV11-2; J: TRBJ2-4; size: few; D: -; DNA: TGTGCCAGCAGCTTAGGCAGTTATCTAGCCAAAAACATTCAGTACTTC; CDR3: CASSLGSYLAKNIQYF
V: TRBV10-2; J: TRBJ2-3; size: many; D: -; DNA: TGCGCCAGCAGTGTGAGCCTGGCGGGGGCTAGCACAGATACGCAGTATTTT; CDR3: CASSVSLAGASTDTQYF
V: TRBV5-5; J: TRBJ2-7; size: many; D: TRBD1; DNA: TGTGCCAGCAGCTTGGTGACAGGGAGCATTAAGGAGCAGTACTTC; CDR3: CASSLVTGSIKEQYF
V: TRBV7-2; J: TRBJ1-2; size: many; D: -; DNA: TGTGCCAGCAGCTCTCGACGGAGTAACTATGGCTACACCTTC; CDR3: CASSSRRSNYGYTF
V: TRBV6-5; J: TRBJ2-1; size: many; D: TRBD1; DNA: TGTGCCAGCAGTTACTCGACAGGGGTGCCCCGCGATGAGCAGTTCTTC; CDR3: CASSYSTGVPRDEQFF
V: TRBV20-1; J: TRBJ1-2; size: many; D: -; DNA: TGCAGTGCTATTCTGGGAGTAGGCTATGGCTACACCTTC; CDR3: CSAILGVGYGYTF
V: TRBV7-2; J: TRBJ2-1; size: few; D: TRBD2; DNA: TGTGCCAGCAGCCCCCCCGGCTCGGGACTAGACAATGAGCAGTTCTTC; CDR3: CASSPPGSGLDNEQFF
V: TRBV7-2; J: TRBJ1-2; size: many; D: -; DNA: TGTGCCAGCAGTCTTATCTATGGCTACACCTTC; CDR3: CASSLIYGYTF
V: TRBV27; J: TRBJ2-7; size: many; D: -; DNA: TGTGCCAGCAGAGACCCGGAGCGGAATTACGAGCAGTACTTC; CDR3: CASRDPERNYEQYF
V: TRBV20-1; J: TRBJ2-7; size: many; D: -; DNA: TGCAGTGCTAGGCAGGGGCCGGATCCCATAAGGGAGCAGTACTTC; CDR3: CSARQGPDPIREQYF
V: TRBV20-1; J: TRBJ2-2; size: many; D: -; DNA: TGCAGTGCTAGTGGCAGGCGCGAATGGACCGGGGAGCTGTTTTTT; CDR3: CSASGRREWTGELFF
V: TRBV10-3; J: TRBJ1-1; size: many; D: -; DNA: TGTGCCACCGGGGGGGGGCTAGCTGAAGCTTTCTTT; CDR3: CATGGGLAEAFF
V: TRBV6-6; J: TRBJ1-2; size: many; D: -; DNA: TGTGCCAGCAGGCTTCTCTATGGCTACACCTTC; CDR3: CASRLLYGYTF
V: TRBV7-9; J: TRBJ2-5; size: -; D: TRBD1; DNA: TGTGCCAGCAGCAGCCCGGCAGGGGGTGGAGAGACCCAGTACTTC; CDR3: CASSSPAGGGETQYF
V: TRBV5-1; J: TRBJ2-2; size: many; D: TRBD1; DNA: TGCGCCAGCAGCTGGACAGGGTCTGGGGAGCTGTTTTTT; CDR3: CASSWTGSGELFF
V: TRBV7-2; J: TRBJ1-3; size: many; D: -; DNA: TGTGCCAGCAGCTTAAGGCCGTTAGACACCATATATTTT; CDR3: CASSLRPLDTIYF
V: TRBV29-1; J: TRBJ2-1; size: many; D: TRBD2; DNA: TGCAGCGTTGGAGACATGACTAGCTCGGAGTTCTTC; CDR3: CSVGDMTSSEFF
V: TRBV7-7; J: TRBJ2-5; size: many; D: TRBD2; DNA: TGTGCTAGCAGCCGGACTAGCGGACAAGAGACCCAGTACTTC; CDR3: CASSRTSGQETQYF
V: TRBV5-1; J: TRBJ2-7; size: many; D: -; DNA: TGCGCCAGCAGCCTAACTAGCCCAGTAGGCTACGAGCAGTACTTC; CDR3: CASSLTSPVGYEQYF
V: TRBV10-2; J: TRBJ2-1; size: -; D: -; DNA: TGCGCCAGCACCTCCGAAGAGCGGACCTACAATGAGCAGTTCTTC; CDR3: CASTSEERTYNEQFF
V: TRBV13; J: TRBJ2-3; size: many; D: -; DNA: TGTGCCAGCAGCCGGGGATCGTTCAAGAGGTCAGATACGCAGTATTTT; CDR3: CASSRGSFKRSDTQYF
V: TRBV27; J: TRBJ2-3; size: many; D: -; DNA: TGTGCCAGCAGTGGTCCAGCAGATACGCAGTATTTT; CDR3: CASSGPADTQYF
V: TRBV20-1; J: TRBJ2-7; size: many; D: TRBD2; DNA: TGCAGTGCTGGGACTAGCGGGAACTCCTACGAGCAGTACTTC; CDR3: CSAGTSGNSYEQYF
V: TRBV2; J: TRBJ2-7; size: -; D: TRBD2; DNA: TGTGCCAGCATCAGGAATTGGGCTAGCGGGGCCTACGAGCAGTACTTC; CDR3: CASIRNWASGAYEQYF
V: TRBV29-1; J: TRBJ2-2; size: many; D: -; DNA: TGCAGCGTTGATCGGAGCACCGGGGAGCTGTTTTTT; CDR3: CSVDRSTGELFF
V: TRBV4-2; J: TRBJ2-3; size: many; D: -; DNA: TGTGCCAGCAGCCAAGGGAACGGGGGAGGCTTTGGCACAGATACGCAGTATTTT; CDR3: CASSQGNGGGFGTDTQYF
V: TRBV10-3; J: TRBJ1-2; size: many; D: -; DNA: TGTGCCATCAGTGAACGGAGGCTCAATGGCTACACCTTC; CDR3: CAISERRLNGYTF
V: TRBV5-1; J: TRBJ1-3; size: many; D: -; DNA: TGCGCCAGCAGTATGGGAGCGGATGGAAACACCATATATTTT; CDR3: CASSMGADGNTIYF
V: TRBV9; J: TRBJ2-7; size: few; D: -; DNA: TGTGCCAGCAGCACCCAAGGGGCTTACGAGCAGTACTTC; CDR3: CASSTQGAYEQYF
V: TRBV10-3; J: TRBJ1-4; size: -; D: -; DNA: TGTGCCATCAGTGAGTCTACGGGGAAAAATGAAAAACTGTTTTTT; CDR3: CAISESTGKNEKLFF
V: TRBV6-2/TRBV6-3; J: TRBJ2-3; size: -; D: -; DNA: TGTGCCAGCAGTTACGGCGGCCGTCGCGCAGATACGCAGTATTTT; CDR3: CASSYGGRRADTQYF
V: TRBV5-1; J: TRBJ1-6; size: many; D: -; DNA: TGCGCCAGCAGCTTATCCTGGGGCTCACCCCTCCACTTT; CDR3: CASSLSWGSPLHF
V: TRBV9; J: TRBJ2-2; size: many; D: TRBD2; DNA: TGTGCCAGCAGCGCACCAAATCTAGCGGGAGTTTTGGGCACCGGGGAGCTGTTTTTT; CDR3: CASSAPNLAGVLGTGELFF
V: TRBV10-3; J: TRBJ2-7; size: few; D: TRBD1; DNA: TGTGCCATCAGCGACACCGGGACAGGGCGCGACGAGCAGTACTTC; CDR3: CAISDTGTGRDEQYF
V: TRBV11-2; J: TRBJ2-5; size: many; D: TRBD2; DNA: TGTGCCAGCAGCCGGGGGGCAGCGGGGGGCCAAGAGACCCAGTACTTC; CDR3: CASSRGAAGGQETQYF
V: TRBV20-1; J: TRBJ1-1; size: many; D: -; DNA: TGCAGTGCTAACAGGAATACTGAAGCTTTCTTT; CDR3: CSANRNTEAFF
V: TRBV20-1; J: TRBJ2-7; size: many; D: TRBD2; DNA: TGCAGTGTGTGGACTAGCGGGACCGACGAGCAGTACTTC; CDR3: CSVWTSGTDEQYF
V: TRBV20-1; J: TRBJ2-7; size: many; D: -; DNA: TGCAGTGCAAGCCGGGACGGTATCTCCTACGAGCAGTACTTC; CDR3: CSASRDGISYEQYF
V: TRBV6-1; J: TRBJ2-7; size: many; D: -; DNA: TGTGCCAGCAGTATAGGTATTTCGGACAGCTACGAGCAGTACTTC; CDR3: CASSIGISDSYEQYF
V: TRBV4-3; J: TRBJ2-3; size: many; D: -; DNA: TGCGCCAGCAGCCAAGATAGAGGGATTGCAGATACGCAGTATTTT; CDR3: CASSQDRGIADTQYF
V: TRBV6-2/TRBV6-3; J: TRBJ2-7; size: many; D: -; DNA: TGTGCCAGCAGTTCCGAGGACACGCCGTCCTACGAGCAGTACTTC; CDR3: CASSSEDTPSYEQYF